This T cell receptor beta chain stems from a study of glioma-infiltrating T cells. This clonotype appeared many times. The target antigen is unknown. The iRepertoire nested amplicon-rescue multiplex PCR amplified TCR alpha and beta CDR3s from RNA. TCRdb recomputed calls from the multiplex PCR reads with MiXCR, one row per CDR3 protein. The sample contains some 160,000 distinct CDR3 sequences, under 55% of which appear only once. General study results and limits: Above-expected tissue-blood divergence occurred in all gliomas, most in low-grade ones.

Germline CDR1 and CDR2: MNHNS and SASEGT. The CDR3 is 16 amino acids. The V and J ends lost 10 bases and 2 bases respectively, with 20 bases between them. The chain joins TRBV6-1 to TRBJ2-2; D may match TRBD1 or TRBD2 (5 bases each). The sequencing sample was made of glioma tissue, nonneoplastic brain tissue, or PBMCs (not recorded which). This receptor was identified in a human donor with low-grade glioma or glioblastoma, undergoing nonglioma brain surgery, or in good health (not recorded which). CDR3 DNA sequence: TGTGCCACCTCTTACCCGGGACCAACAAACACCGGGGAGCTGTTTTTT. It specifies CATSYPGPTNTGELFF.